Shown below are 5 T cell receptor beta chains from a single sample sequenced in a study of blood T cell repertoires in COVID-19. Here immunoSEQ multiplex PCR was the method, and the copy in TCRdb shows in-frame clones only, minus some. The sample carries approximately 400,000 clones, around 87% recorded once. Sequenced: PBMCs or T cells enriched from blood (not recorded which). Receptor source: a man aged 25 to 45 who had recovered from COVID-19.

The J gene is TRBJ2-2, the V gene TRBV3-1 (or the pseudogene TRBV3-2), with TRBD2 matching over 10 bases. CDR1 and CDR2 (germline): LGHDT, YNNKEL (reference sequence). After removal of 4 bases from V and 5 bases from J, the junction contained 10 bases not matched to a gene. CDR3 size: 17 residues. CDR3 DNA: TGTGCCAGCAGCCGGCTAGCGGGGGCCCGTGGGACCGGGGAGCTGTTTTTT. Translating gives CASSRLAGARGTGELFF.

This chain joins TRBV6-5 and TRBJ2-1; 8 nucleotides align to TRBD2. The CDR3 sequence is 15 residues long. J was trimmed by 7 bases and V by 2 bases; bases with no gene match: 7. CDR1 is MNHEY and CDR2 is SVGAGI in the germline V gene. DNA for the CDR3: TGTGCCAGCAGTTACGGTACGGGGGGGCCTAATGAGCAGTTCTTC. Encoded protein: CASSYGTGGPNEQFF.

V is TRBV14 and J is TRBJ1-3; TRBD1 matches 7 bases. The V segment lost 4 bases and the J segment 4 bases; nucleotides outside the gene matches: 4. This CDR3 is built from 14 residues. The V gene's germline CDR1 is SGHDN and CDR2 FVKESK. For the CDR3, the DNA is TGTGCCAGCAGCCTGGGGACAGTCGGAAACACCATATATTTT. Translated: CASSLGTVGNTIYF.

This chain connects TRBV25-1 to TRBJ1-2; 7 bases are a match to TRBD1. From germline, CDR1 is MGHDK and CDR2 SYGVNS. V was pared by 10 bases and J by 2 bases, with 7 bases of the junction left unmatched. This CDR3 is built from 13 residues. CDR3 amino acids: CATMTGTNYGYTF. DNA of the CDR3: TGTGCCACTATGACAGGGACAAACTATGGCTACACCTTC.

The chain recombines TRBV7-8 with TRBJ1-5; the D gene is possibly TRBD1 (5 bases). Trimming pared 2 bases from V and 8 bases from J, leaving 22 bases between. CDR3 length: 17 amino acids. CDR1 is SGHVS and CDR2 is FQNEAQ in the germline V gene. The CDR3, as DNA: TGTGCCAGCAGCTTAATGGAACTTGGGGCCCCCATGAAGCCCCAGCATTTT. Amino acid sequence: CASSLMELGAPMKPQHF. Full variable domain (remainder filled in from reference TRBV7-8 and TRBJ1-5): GAGVSQSPRYKVAKRGQDVALRCDPISGHVSLFWYQQALGQGPEFLTYFQNEAQLDKSGLPSDRFFAERPEGSVSTLKIQRTQQEDSAVYLCASSLMELGAPMKPQHFGDGTRLSIL.